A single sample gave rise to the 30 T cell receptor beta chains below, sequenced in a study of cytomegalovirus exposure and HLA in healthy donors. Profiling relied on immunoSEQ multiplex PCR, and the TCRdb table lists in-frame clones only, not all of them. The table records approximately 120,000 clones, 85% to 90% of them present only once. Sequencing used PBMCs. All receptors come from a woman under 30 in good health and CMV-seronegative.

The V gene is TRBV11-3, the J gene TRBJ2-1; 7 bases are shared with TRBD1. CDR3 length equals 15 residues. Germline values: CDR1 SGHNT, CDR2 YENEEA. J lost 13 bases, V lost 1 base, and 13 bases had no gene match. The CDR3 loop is CASSLGNIGGGDQFF. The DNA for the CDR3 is TGTGCCAGCAGCTTAGGTAACATAGGGGGCGGAGATCAGTTCTTC. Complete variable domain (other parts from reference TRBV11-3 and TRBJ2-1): EAGVVQSPRYKIIEKKQPVAFWCNPISGHNTLYWYLQNLGQGPELLIRYENEEAVDDSQLPKDRFSAERLKGVDSTLKIQPAELGDSAVYLCASSLGNIGGGDQFFGPGTRLTVL.

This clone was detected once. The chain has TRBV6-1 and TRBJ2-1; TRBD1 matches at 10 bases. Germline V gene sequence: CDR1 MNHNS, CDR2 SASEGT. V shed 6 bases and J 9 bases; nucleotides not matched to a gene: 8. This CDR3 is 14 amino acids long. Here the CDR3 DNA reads TGTGCCAGCAGGGGGACAGGGGCCCCCTCTGAGCAGTTCTTC. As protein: CASRGTGAPSEQFF.

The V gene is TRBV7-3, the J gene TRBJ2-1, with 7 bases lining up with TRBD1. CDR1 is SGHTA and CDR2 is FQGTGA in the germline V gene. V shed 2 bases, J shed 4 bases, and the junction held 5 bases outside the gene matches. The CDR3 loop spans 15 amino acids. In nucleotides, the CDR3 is TGTGCCAGCAGCTTAGAGGGGGCGGGTTACAATGAGCAGTTCTTC. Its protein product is CASSLEGAGYNEQFF.

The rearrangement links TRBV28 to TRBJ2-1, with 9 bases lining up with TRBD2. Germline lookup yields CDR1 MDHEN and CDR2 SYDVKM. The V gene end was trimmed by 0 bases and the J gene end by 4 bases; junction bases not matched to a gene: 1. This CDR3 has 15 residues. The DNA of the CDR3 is TGTGCCAGCAGTTTATGGCGGGAGGGGTACAATGAGCAGTTCTTC. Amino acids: CASSLWREGYNEQFF.

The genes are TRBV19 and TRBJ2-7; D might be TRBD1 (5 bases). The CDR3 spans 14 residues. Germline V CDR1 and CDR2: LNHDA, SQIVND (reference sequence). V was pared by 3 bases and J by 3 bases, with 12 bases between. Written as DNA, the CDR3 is TGTGCCAGTAGTATTCTTGGCAGGGACTACGAGCAGTACTTC. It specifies CASSILGRDYEQYF.

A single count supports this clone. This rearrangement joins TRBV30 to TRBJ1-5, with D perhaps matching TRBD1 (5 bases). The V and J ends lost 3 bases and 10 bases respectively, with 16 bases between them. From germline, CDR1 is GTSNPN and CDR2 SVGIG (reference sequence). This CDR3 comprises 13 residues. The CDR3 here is CAWSSSTGEPQHF. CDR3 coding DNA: TGTGCCTGGAGCTCTTCCACAGGAGAACCCCAGCATTTT.

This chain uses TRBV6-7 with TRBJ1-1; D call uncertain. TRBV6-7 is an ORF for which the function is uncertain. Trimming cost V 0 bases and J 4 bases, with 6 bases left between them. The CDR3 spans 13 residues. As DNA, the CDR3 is TGTGCCAGCAGTTACTCAGGAGGCACTGAAGCTTTCTTT. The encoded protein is CASSYSGGTEAFF.

DNA for the CDR3: TGTGCCAGCAGCCGGCGACATTTTAACTATGGCTACACCTTC. It encodes CASSRRHFNYGYTF. The chain uses TRBV7-8 and TRBJ1-2, with D unclear. V lost 5 bases to trimming and J lost 1 base, with 11 bases between them. The germline gives CDR1 SGHVS, CDR2 FQNEAQ. The CDR3 has 14 residues.

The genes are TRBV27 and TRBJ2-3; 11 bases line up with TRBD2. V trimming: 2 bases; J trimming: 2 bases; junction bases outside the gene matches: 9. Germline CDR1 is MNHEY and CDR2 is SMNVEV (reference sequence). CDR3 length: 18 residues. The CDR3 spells CASSLLGLAGTLTDTQYF. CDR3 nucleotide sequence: TGTGCCAGCAGTTTACTCGGACTAGCGGGCACCCTCACAGATACGCAGTATTTT.

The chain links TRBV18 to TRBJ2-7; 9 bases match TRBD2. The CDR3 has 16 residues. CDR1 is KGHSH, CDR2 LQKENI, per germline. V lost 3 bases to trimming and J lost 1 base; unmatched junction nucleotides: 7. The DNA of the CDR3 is TGTGCCAGCTCACCGAAGGCGGGGGGGCTATCCTACGAGCAGTACTTC. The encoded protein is CASSPKAGGLSYEQYF.

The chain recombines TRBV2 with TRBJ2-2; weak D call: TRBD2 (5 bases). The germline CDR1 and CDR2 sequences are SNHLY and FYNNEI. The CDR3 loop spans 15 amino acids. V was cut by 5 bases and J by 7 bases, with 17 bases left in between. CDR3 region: CASSPTRAHNGELFF. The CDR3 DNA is TGTGCCAGCAGTCCAACGAGGGCGCATAACGGGGAGCTGTTTTTT.

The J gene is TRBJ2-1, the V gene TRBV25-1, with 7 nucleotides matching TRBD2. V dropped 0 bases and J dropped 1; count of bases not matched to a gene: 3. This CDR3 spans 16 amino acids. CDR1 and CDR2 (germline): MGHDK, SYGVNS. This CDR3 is CASSEYASGSYNEQFF. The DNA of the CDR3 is TGTGCCAGCAGTGAATATGCTAGCGGATCCTACAATGAGCAGTTCTTC.

CDR3 amino acids: CASSFAAGDHYGYTF. CDR3 nucleotides: TGTGCCAGCAGTTTCGCGGCAGGGGATCACTATGGCTACACCTTC. The chain uses TRBV27 and TRBJ1-2, with D possibly being TRBD1 (6 bases). V lost 3 bases and J lost 3, with 14 bases in between. This CDR3 spans 15 amino acids. Per germline, CDR1 MNHEY and CDR2 SMNVEV (reference sequence).

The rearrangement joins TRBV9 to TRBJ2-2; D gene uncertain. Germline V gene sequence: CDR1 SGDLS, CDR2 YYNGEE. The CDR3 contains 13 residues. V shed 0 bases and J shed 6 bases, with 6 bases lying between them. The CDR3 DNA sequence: TGTGCCAGCAGCGTAGTTTCATCCGGGGAGCTGTTTTTT. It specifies CASSVVSSGELFF. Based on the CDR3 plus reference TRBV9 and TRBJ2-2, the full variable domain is DSGVTQTPKHLITATGQRVTLRCSPRSGDLSVYWYQQSLDQGLQFLIQYYNGEERAKGNILERFSAQQFPDLHSELNLSSLELGDSALYFCASSVVSSGELFFGEGSRLTVL.

The CDR3 region has the DNA TGTGCCACGGGGGACAGTACCCACGAGCAGTACTTC. This sequence encodes CATGDSTHEQYF. The V gene is TRBV10-3, the J gene TRBJ2-7; possible D gene TRBD1, 7 bases. The CDR3 spans 12 residues. The V end lost 10 bases, the J end lost 5 bases, and 15 bases lay between the germline ends. Germline V lookup: CDR1 ENHRY, CDR2 SYGVKD.

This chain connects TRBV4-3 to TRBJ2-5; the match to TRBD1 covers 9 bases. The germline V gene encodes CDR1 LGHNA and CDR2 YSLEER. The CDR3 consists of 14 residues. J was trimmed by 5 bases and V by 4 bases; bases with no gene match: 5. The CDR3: CASSLGTGLETQYF. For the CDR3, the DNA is TGCGCCAGCAGCCTCGGGACAGGGTTGGAGACCCAGTACTTC.

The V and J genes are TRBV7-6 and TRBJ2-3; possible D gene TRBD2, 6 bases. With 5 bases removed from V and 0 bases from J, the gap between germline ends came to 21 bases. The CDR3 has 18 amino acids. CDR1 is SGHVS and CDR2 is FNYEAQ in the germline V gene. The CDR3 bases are TGTGCCAGCAGCGAAGGGCGGGGCGGAGACACTAGCACAGATACGCAGTATTTT. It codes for CASSEGRGGDTSTDTQYF.

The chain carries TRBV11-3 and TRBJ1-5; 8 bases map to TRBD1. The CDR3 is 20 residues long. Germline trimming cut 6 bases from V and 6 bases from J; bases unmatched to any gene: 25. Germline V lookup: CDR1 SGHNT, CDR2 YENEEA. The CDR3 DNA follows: TGTGCCAGCAGTCAATGCCCGGGACAGGCCCGACCTTATGACATTCAGCCCCAGCATTTT. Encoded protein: CASSQCPGQARPYDIQPQHF.

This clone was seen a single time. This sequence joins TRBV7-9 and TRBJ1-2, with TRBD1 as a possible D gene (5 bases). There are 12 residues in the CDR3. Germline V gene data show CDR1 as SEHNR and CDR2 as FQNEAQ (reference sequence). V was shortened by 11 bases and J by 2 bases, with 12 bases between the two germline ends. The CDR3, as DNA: TGTGCCGTCGTGGGGGGGAACTATGGCTACACCTTC. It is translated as CAVVGGNYGYTF.

The CDR3 DNA sequence: TGTGCCAGCAGTTCCGTCTCGACTGAAGCTTTCTTT. This translates into CASSSVSTEAFF. The chain couples TRBV6-6 to TRBJ1-1; no clear D gene. V was pared by 4 bases and J by 5 bases, with 8 bases between. The CDR3 covers 12 residues. CDR1 is MNHNY and CDR2 is SVGAGI in the germline V gene (reference sequence).

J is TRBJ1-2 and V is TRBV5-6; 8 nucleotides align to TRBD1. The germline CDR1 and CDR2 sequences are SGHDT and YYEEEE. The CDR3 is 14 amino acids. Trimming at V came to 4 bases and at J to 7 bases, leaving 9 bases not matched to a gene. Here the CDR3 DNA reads TGTGCCAGCAGCATCACCGGACAGGGTTTTGGCTACACCTTC. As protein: CASSITGQGFGYTF.

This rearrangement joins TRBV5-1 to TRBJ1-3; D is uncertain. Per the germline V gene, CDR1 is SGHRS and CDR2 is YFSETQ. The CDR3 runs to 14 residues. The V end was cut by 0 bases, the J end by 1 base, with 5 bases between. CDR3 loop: CASSLDLSGNTIYF. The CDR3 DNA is TGCGCCAGCAGCTTGGATCTTTCTGGAAACACCATATATTTT.

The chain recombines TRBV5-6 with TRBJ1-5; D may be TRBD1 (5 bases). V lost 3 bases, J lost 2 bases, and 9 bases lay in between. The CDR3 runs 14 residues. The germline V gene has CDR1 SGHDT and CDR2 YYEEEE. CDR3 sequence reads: CASSWGVGNQPQHF. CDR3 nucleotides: TGTGCCAGCAGCTGGGGGGTTGGCAATCAGCCCCAGCATTTT.

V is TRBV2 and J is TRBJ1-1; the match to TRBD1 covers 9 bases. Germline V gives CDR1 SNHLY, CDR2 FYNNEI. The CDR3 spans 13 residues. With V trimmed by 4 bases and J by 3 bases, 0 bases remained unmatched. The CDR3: CASSGDRDTEAFF. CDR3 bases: TGTGCCAGCAGTGGGGACAGGGACACTGAAGCTTTCTTT. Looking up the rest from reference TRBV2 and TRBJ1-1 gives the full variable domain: EPEVTQTPSHQVTQMGQEVILRCVPISNHLYFYWYRQILGQKVEFLVSFYNNEISEKSEIFDDQFSVERPDGSNFTLKIRSTKLEDSAMYFCASSGDRDTEAFFGQGTRLTVV.

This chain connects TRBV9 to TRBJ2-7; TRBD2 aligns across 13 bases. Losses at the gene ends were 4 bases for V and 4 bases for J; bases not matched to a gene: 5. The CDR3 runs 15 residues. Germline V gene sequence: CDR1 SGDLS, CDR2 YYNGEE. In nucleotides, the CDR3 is TGTGCCAGCAGCCGGACTAGCGGGAGCGGGTACGAGCAGTACTTC. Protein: CASSRTSGSGYEQYF.

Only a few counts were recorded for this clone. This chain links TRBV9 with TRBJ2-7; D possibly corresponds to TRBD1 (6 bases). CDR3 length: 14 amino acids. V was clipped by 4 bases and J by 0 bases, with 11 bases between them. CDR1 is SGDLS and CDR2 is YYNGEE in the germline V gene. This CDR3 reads CASSPQGYSYEQYF. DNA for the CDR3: TGTGCCAGCAGCCCCCAGGGGTACTCCTACGAGCAGTACTTC. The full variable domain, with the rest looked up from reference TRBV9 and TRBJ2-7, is DSGVTQTPKHLITATGQRVTLRCSPRSGDLSVYWYQQSLDQGLQFLIQYYNGEERAKGNILERFSAQQFPDLHSELNLSSLELGDSALYFCASSPQGYSYEQYFGPGTRLTVT.

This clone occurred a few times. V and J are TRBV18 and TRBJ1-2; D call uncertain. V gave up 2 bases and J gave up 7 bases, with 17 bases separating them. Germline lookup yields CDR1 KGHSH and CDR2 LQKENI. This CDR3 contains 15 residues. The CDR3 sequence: CASSPGRGIFGGYTF. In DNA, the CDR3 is TGTGCCAGCTCACCAGGGAGAGGGATCTTCGGTGGCTACACCTTC. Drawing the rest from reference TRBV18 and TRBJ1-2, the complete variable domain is NAGVMQNPRHLVRRRGQEARLRCSPMKGHSHVYWYRQLPEEGLKFMVYLQKENIIDESGMPKERFSAEFPKEGPSILRIQQVVRGDSAAYFCASSPGRGIFGGYTFGSGTRLTVV.

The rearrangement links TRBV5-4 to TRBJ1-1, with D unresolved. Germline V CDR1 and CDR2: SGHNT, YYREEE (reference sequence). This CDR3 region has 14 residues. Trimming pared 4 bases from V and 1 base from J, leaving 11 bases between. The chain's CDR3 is CASSRGFQNTEAFF. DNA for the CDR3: TGTGCCAGCAGCCGGGGATTCCAGAACACTGAAGCTTTCTTT.

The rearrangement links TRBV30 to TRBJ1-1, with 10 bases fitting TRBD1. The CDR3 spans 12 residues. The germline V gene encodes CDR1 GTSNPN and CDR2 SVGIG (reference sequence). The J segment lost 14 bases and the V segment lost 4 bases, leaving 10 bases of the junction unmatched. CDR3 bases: TGTGCCTGGACCCGACCGGGGACAGGGGACTTCTTT. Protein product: CAWTRPGTGDFF.

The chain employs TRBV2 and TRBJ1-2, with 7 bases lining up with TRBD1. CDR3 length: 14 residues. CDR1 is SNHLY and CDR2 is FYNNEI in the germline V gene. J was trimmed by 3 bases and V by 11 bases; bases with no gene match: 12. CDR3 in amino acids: CAGTKGGFDYGYTF. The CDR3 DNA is TGTGCCGGTACTAAAGGGGGCTTTGACTATGGCTACACCTTC. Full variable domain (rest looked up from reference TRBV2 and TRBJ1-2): EPEVTQTPSHQVTQMGQEVILRCVPISNHLYFYWYRQILGQKVEFLVSFYNNEISEKSEIFDDQFSVERPDGSNFTLKIRSTKLEDSAMYFCAGTKGGFDYGYTFGSGTRLTVV.